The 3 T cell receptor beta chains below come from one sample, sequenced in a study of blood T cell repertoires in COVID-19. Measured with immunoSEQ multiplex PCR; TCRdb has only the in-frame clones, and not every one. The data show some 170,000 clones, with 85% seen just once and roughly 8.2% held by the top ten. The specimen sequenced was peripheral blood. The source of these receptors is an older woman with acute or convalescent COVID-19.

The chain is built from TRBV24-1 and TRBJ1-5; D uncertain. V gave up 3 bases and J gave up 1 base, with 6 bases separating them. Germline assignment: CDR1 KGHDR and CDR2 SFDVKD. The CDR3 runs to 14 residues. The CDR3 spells CATSDPPSNQPQHF. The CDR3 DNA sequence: TGTGCCACCAGTGATCCCCCGAGCAATCAGCCCCAGCATTTT.

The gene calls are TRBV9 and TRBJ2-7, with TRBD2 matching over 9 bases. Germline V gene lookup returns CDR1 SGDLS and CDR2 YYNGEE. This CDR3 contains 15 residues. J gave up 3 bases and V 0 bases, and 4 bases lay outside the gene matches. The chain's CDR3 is CASSVGSGSYYEQYF. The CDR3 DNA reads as TGTGCCAGCAGCGTAGGTAGCGGGAGTTACTACGAGCAGTACTTC.

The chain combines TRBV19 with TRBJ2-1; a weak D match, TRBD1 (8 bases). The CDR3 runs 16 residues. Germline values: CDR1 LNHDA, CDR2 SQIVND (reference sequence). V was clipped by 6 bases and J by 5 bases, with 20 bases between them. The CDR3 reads CASRKWTGTTDNEQFF. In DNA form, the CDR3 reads TGTGCCAGTAGAAAATGGACAGGGACTACCGACAATGAGCAGTTCTTC.